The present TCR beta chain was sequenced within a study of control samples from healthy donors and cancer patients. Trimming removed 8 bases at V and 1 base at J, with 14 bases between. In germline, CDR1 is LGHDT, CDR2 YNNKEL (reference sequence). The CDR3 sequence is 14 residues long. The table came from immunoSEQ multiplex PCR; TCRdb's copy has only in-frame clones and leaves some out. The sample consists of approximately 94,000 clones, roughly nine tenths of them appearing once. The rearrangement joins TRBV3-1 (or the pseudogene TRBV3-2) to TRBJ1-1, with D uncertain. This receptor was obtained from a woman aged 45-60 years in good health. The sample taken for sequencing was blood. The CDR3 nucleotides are TGTGCCAGCTCCATACCCGGTGGGAACACTGAAGCTTTCTTT. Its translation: CASSIPGGNTEAFF.